Shown below are 8 T cell receptor beta chains from a single sample sequenced in a study of CD8 T cells in ankylosing spondylitis. TCRdb re-called the 5' RACE reads with MiXCR, one entry per CDR3 protein. The sample has about 130,000 distinct CDR3 sequences, approximately 10% seen once. Material: blood, either unsorted or a sorted T cell fraction (not recorded which). Source of these receptors: a male donor with ankylosing spondylitis or in good health (not recorded which).

This clonotype occurred many times. The CDR3 coding sequence is TGCAGTGCTGGCCCGGACAGGCGGAGGACTGAAGCTTTCTTT. Its protein is CSAGPDRRRTEAFF. This chain connects TRBV20-1 to TRBJ1-1; TRBD1 agrees at 7 bases. Germline V gives CDR1 DFQATT, CDR2 SNEGSKA (reference sequence). This CDR3 has 14 amino acids. V shed 5 bases, J shed 5 bases, and the junction held 11 bases outside the gene matches.

V is TRBV12-3 or TRBV12-4 and J is TRBJ2-2, with D tentatively TRBD2 (5 bases). The V and J ends lost 1 base and 0 bases respectively, with 18 bases between them. CDR3 length equals 19 residues. The CDR3 loop is CASSLVASRKFANTGELFF. The CDR3 nucleotides read TGTGCCAGCAGTTTAGTGGCTAGCAGGAAGTTCGCGAACACCGGGGAGCTGTTTTTT.

The rearrangement uses TRBV5-1 and TRBJ2-7; D perhaps matches TRBD2 (6 bases). The CDR3 contains 15 residues. Germline CDR1 reads SGHRS; CDR2 reads YFSETQ. V lost 0 bases and J lost 7, with 17 bases in between. Written as DNA, the CDR3 is TGCGCCAGCAGCTTGGTTGCAGGACTCGCGGGGGAGCAGTACTTC. It encodes CASSLVAGLAGEQYF.

The CDR3 loop is CASSTLGLGIGETQYF. The CDR3 DNA is TGTGCCAGCAGCACACTGGGGTTGGGGATAGGCGAGACCCAGTACTTC. V is TRBV7-7 and J is TRBJ2-5, with no clear D. V was clipped by 5 bases and J by 5 bases, with 21 bases between them. The CDR3 consists of 16 residues. The germline gives CDR1 SSHAT, CDR2 FNYEAQ (reference sequence).

This clonotype occurred many times. At one of its ends the junction is not consistent with the germline gene, which may arise from a read error. The rearrangement uses TRBV24-1 and TRBJ2-1, with 10 positions matching TRBD2. Per the germline V gene, CDR1 is KGHDR and CDR2 is SFDVKD. The CDR3 contains 10 residues. As DNA, the CDR3 is TGTGCCAACCAACCAGCGGGGGGGATGTTC. It yields the protein CANQPAGGMF.

This clonotype appeared a few times. The gene calls are TRBV2 and TRBJ2-2; the D is unclear. Trimming took off 8 bases at V and 1 base at J, with 11 bases between the two ends. The CDR3 consists of 14 residues. Germline CDR1 and CDR2: SNHLY and FYNNEI. The CDR3 reads CASCSSENTGELFF. The CDR3 bases are TGTGCCAGCTGTAGCAGCGAGAACACCGGGGAGCTGTTTTTT.

This clonotype occurred many times. The chain carries TRBV20-1 and TRBJ2-7; 7 nucleotides agree with TRBD1. Germline CDR1 is DFQATT and CDR2 is SNEGSKA (reference sequence). V trimming: 4 bases; J trimming: 1 base; junction bases outside the gene matches: 4. This CDR3 comprises 13 residues. This chain's CDR3 is CSATPGQSYEQYF. The CDR3 bases are TGCAGTGCTACTCCGGGACAGTCCTACGAGCAGTACTTC.

This clonotype has at least ten counts. The chain employs TRBV3-1 and TRBJ1-1, with D tentatively TRBD1 (6 bases). Trimming shortened V by 1 base and J by 2 bases, and 14 bases separated the two germline ends. The CDR3 has 16 amino acids. From germline, CDR1 is LGHDT and CDR2 YNNKEL (reference sequence). The CDR3 DNA sequence: TGTGCCAGCAGCCAAGTTCGGGGGCCGAGTAACACTGAAGCTTTCTTT. Translation: CASSQVRGPSNTEAFF.